This TCR beta chain was captured in a study of response to subunit inactivated influenza vaccine. General observations from the study: There was a suggestion from the authors that each seasonal influenza vaccination recruits few new T cells.

Germline CDR1 reads LGHNA; CDR2 reads YSLEER. CDR3 length: 14 amino acids. With 0 bases removed from V and 6 bases from J, the gap between germline ends came to 9 bases. TCRdb reprocessed the RT-PCR reads via MiXCR and lists one record per CDR3 protein. The data hold approximately 520,000 distinct CDR3 sequences, with approximately 15% observed a single time. About this clonotype: Its target is unknown.

The source material was CD4+ T cells sorted from PBMCs, sampled around 25 months after vaccination. The chain couples TRBV4-3 to TRBJ2-1; tentative D call: TRBD1 (6 bases). This clonotype originated in a man aged 50-75 years who received an inactivated influenza vaccine. DNA for the CDR3: TGCGCCAGCAGCCAAGATGGGGGCTTCAATGAGCAGTTCTTC. Its translation is CASSQDGGFNEQFF.